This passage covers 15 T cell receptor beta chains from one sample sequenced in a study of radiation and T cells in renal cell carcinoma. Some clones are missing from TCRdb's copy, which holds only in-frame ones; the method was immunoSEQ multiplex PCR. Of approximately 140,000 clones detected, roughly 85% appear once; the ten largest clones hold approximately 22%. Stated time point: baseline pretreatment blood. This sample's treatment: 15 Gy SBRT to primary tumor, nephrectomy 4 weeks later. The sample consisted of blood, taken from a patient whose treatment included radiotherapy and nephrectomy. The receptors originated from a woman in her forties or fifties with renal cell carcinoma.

This CDR3 reads CASSYSVTSGANVLTF. CDR3 DNA sequence: TGTGCCAGCAGTTACTCAGTGACGTCTGGGGCCAACGTCCTGACTTTC. This chain links TRBV6-6 with TRBJ2-6; D gene ambiguous. CDR1 MNHNY and CDR2 SVGAGI come from the germline V gene (reference sequence). Trimming cost V 0 bases and J 1 base, with 7 bases left between them. The CDR3 covers 16 residues.

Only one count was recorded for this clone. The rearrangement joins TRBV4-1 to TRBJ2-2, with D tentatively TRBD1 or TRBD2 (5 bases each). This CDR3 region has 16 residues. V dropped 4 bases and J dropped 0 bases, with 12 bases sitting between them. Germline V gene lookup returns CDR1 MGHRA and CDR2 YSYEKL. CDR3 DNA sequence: TGCGCCAGCAGCCCTGAGGGGCTTTCGAACACCGGGGAGCTGTTTTTT. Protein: CASSPEGLSNTGELFF.

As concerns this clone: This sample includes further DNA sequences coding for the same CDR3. The CDR3 DNA sequence: TGCGCCAGCAGCTACAGCACAGATACGCAGTATTTT. Amino acid sequence: CASSYSTDTQYF. The rearrangement joins TRBV5-1 to TRBJ2-3; no firm D call. Germline V gene data show CDR1 as SGHRS and CDR2 as YFSETQ. This CDR3 has 12 amino acids. V shed 3 bases and J shed 0 bases, with 2 bases lying between them.

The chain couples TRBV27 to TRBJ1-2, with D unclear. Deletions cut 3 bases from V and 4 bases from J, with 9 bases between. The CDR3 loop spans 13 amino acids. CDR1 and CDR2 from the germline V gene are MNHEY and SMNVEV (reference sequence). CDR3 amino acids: CASSFSSVYGYTF. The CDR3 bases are TGTGCCAGCAGTTTCTCATCAGTCTATGGCTACACCTTC.

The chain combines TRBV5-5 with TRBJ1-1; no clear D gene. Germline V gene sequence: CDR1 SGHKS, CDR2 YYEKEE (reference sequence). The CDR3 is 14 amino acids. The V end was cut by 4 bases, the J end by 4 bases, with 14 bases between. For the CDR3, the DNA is TGTGCCAGCAGCCAGGAGGGCACAGCCACTGAAGCTTTCTTT. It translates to CASSQEGTATEAFF.

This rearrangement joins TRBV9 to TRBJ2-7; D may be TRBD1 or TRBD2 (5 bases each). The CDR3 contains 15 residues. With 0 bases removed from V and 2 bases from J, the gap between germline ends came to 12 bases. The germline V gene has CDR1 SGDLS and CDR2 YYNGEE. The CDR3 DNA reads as TGTGCCAGCAGCGTAGGGGACGGGTCTCCCTACGAGCAGTACTTC. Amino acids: CASSVGDGSPYEQYF.

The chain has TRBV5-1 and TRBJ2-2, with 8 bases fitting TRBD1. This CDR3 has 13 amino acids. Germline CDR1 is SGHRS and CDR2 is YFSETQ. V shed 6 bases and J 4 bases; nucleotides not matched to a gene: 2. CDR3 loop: CASTDRGTGELFF. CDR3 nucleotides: TGCGCCAGCACTGACAGGGGCACCGGGGAGCTGTTTTTT. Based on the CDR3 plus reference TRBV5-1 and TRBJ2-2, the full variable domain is KAGVTQTPRYLIKTRGQQVTLSCSPISGHRSVSWYQQTPGQGLQFLFEYFSETQRNKGNFPGRFSGRQFSNSRSEMNVSTLELGDSALYLCASTDRGTGELFFGEGSRLTVL.

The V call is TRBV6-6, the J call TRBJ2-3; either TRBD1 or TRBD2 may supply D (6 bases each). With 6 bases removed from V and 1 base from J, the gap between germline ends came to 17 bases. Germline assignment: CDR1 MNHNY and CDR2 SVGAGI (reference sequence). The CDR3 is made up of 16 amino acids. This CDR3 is CASSRQTGGGTDTQYF. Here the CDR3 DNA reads TGTGCCAGCAGCCGGCAGACAGGCGGGGGCACAGATACGCAGTATTTT.

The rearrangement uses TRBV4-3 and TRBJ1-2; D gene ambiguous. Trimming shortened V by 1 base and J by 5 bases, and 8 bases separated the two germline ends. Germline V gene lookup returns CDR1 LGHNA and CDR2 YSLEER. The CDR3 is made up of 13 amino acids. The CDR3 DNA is TGCGCCAGCAGCCAAGTCTCCGGGTATGGCTACACCTTC. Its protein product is CASSQVSGYGYTF.

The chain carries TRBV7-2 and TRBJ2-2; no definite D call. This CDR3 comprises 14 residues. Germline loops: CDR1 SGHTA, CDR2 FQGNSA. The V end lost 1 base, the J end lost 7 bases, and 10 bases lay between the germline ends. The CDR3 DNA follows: TGTGCCAGCAGCTTAGGGTCAGCCAGCGGGGAGCTGTTTTTT. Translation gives CASSLGSASGELFF.

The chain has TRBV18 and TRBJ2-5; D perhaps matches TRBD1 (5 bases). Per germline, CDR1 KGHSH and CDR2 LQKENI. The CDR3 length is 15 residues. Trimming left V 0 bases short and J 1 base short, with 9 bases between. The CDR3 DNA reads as TGTGCCAGCTCACCACCGGTTAGGGGCCAAGAGACCCAGTACTTC. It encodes CASSPPVRGQETQYF.

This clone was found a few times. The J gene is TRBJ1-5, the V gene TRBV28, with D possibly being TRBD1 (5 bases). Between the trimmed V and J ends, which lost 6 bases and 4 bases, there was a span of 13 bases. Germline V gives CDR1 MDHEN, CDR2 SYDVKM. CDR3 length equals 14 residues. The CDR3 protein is CASRGQGSNQPQHF. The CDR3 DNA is TGTGCCAGCAGAGGGCAGGGCTCTAATCAGCCCCAGCATTTT.

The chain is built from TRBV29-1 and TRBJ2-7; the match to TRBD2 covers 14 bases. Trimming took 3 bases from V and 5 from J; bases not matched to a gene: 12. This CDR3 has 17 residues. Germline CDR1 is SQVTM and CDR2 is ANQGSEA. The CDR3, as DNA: TGCAGCGTTGATTTGACTAGCGGGGGGGCCGTTACCCACGAGCAGTACTTC. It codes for CSVDLTSGGAVTHEQYF.

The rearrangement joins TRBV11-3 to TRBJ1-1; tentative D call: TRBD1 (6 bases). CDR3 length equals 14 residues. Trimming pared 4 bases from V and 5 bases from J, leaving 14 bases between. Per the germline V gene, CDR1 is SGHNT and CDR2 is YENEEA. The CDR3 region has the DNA TGTGCCAGCAGCTCCACTACAGGGATAACTGAAGCTTTCTTT. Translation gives CASSSTTGITEAFF.

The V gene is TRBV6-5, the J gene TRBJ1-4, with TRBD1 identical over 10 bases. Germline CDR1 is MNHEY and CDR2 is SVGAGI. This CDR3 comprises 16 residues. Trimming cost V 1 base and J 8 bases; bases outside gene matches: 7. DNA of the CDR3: TGTGCCAGCAGTTACTTCCAGAGGGACAGGGGAGAAAAACTGTTTTTT. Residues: CASSYFQRDRGEKLFF.